This T cell receptor beta chain was profiled in a study of T-cell memory formation after mild COVID-19. Trimming took 4 bases from V and 9 from J; bases not matched to a gene: 10. Per germline, CDR1 SGDLS and CDR2 YYNGEE. This CDR3 spans 14 amino acids. Each CDR3 protein gets one entry after TCRdb re-called the 5' RACE reads with MiXCR. The sample yields approximately 500,000 distinct CDR3 sequences, about 23% seen once. The rearrangement joins TRBV9 to TRBJ2-4, with TRBD2 matching 7 bases. The receptor comes from an adult woman who had mild COVID-19 (a few samples of this study predate the infection). Cell type and time point are not known. Specimen: PBMCs or a T cell subset sorted from them (not recorded which). CDR3 nucleotides: TGTGCCAGCAGCCCCAGGGAGGGTTTAGGCATTCAGTACTTC. Protein sequence: CASSPREGLGIQYF.